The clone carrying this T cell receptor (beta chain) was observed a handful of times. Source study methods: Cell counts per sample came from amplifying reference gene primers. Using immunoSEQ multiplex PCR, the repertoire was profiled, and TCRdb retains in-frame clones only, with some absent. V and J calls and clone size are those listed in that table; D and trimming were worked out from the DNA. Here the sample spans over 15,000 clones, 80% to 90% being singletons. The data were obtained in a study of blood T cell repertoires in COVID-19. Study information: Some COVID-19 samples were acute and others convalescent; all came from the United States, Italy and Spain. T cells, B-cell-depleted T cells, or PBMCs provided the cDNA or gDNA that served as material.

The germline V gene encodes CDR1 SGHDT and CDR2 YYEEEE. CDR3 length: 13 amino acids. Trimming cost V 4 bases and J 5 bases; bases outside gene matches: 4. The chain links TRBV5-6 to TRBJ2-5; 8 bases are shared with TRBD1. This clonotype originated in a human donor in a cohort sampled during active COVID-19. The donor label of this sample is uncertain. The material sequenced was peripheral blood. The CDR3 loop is CASSATGVETQYF. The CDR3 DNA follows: TGTGCCAGCAGCGCGACAGGGGTCGAGACCCAGTACTTC.